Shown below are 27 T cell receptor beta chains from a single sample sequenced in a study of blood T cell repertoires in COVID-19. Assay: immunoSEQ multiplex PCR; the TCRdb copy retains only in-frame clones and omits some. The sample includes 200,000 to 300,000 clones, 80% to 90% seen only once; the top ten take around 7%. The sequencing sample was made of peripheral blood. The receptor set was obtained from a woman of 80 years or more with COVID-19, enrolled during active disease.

The CDR3 DNA reads TGTGCCAGCAGCTTAAGGCGGGACTCCTACGAGCAGTACTTC. This sequence encodes CASSLRRDSYEQYF. This chain uses TRBV7-2 with TRBJ2-7, with D tentatively TRBD2 (6 bases). Germline assignment: CDR1 SGHTA and CDR2 FQGNSA. V lost 2 bases and J 0 bases, leaving 8 bases between the germline ends. The CDR3 loop spans 14 amino acids.

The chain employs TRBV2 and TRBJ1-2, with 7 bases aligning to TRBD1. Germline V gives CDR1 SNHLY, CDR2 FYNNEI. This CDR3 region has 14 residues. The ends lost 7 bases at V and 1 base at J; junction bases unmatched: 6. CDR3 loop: CASNHRGLNYGYTF. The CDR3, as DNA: TGTGCCAGCAACCACAGGGGACTTAACTATGGCTACACCTTC.

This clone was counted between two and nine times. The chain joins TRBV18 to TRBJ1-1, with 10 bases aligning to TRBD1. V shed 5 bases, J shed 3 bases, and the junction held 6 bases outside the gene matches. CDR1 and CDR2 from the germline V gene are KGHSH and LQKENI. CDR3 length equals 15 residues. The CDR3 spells CASSATGTGDTEAFF. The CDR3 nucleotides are TGTGCCAGCTCAGCCACAGGGACAGGGGACACTGAAGCTTTCTTT.

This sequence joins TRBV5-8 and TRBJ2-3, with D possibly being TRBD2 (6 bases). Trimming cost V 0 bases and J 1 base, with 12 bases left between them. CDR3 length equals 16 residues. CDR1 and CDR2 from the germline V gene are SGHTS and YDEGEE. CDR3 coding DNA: TGTGCCAGCAGCTTGGCCGGGGGACTGCGCACAGATACGCAGTATTTT. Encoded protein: CASSLAGGLRTDTQYF.

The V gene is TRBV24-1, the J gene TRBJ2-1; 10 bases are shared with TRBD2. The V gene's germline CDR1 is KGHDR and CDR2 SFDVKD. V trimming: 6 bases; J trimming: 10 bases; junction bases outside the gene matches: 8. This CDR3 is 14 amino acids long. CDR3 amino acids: CATSPAGGRKEQFF. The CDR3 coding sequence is TGTGCCACCAGTCCAGCGGGGGGGCGTAAAGAGCAGTTCTTC.

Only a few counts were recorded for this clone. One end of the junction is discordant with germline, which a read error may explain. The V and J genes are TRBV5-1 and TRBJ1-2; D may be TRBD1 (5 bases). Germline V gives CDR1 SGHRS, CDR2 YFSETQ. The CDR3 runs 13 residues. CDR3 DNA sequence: TGCGCCAGCAGTTTGGACACCTTCTATGGCTACACCTTC. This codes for CASSLDTFYGYTF.

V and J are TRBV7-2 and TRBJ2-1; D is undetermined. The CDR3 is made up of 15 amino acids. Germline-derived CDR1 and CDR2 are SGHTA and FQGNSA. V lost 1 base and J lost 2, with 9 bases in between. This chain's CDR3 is CASSLGGPTYNEQFF. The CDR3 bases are TGTGCCAGCAGCTTAGGTGGGCCCACCTACAATGAGCAGTTCTTC.

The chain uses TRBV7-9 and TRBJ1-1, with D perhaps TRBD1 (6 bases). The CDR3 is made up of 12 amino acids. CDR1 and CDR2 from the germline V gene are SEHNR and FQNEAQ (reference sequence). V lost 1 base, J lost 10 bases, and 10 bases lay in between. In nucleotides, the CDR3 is TGTGCCAGCAGCTTAGTCGAAGGGGGAGCTTTCTTT. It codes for CASSLVEGGAFF.

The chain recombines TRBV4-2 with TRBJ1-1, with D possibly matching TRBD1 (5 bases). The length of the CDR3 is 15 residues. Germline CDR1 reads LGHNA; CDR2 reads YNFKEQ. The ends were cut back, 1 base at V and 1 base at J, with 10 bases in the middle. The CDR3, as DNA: TGTGCCAGCAGCCAAGTGTGGACACCGAACACTGAAGCTTTCTTT. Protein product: CASSQVWTPNTEAFF.

CDR3 DNA sequence: TGTGCCAGCAGTGGCTTTGGAGTTCGAGGGGAGCTGTTTTTT. This codes for CASSGFGVRGELFF. The chain links TRBV28 to TRBJ2-2; D gene unclear. The CDR3 is 14 amino acids. CDR1 is MDHEN and CDR2 is SYDVKM in the germline V gene. Trimming cost V 5 bases and J 8 bases, with 15 bases left between them.

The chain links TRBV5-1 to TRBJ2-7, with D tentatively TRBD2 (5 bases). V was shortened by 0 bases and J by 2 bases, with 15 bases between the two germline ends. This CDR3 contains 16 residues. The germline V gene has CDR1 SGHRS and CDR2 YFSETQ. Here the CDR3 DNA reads TGCGCCAGCAGCTTGGCCAAAGCGGATTACCCCTACGAGCAGTACTTC. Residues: CASSLAKADYPYEQYF.

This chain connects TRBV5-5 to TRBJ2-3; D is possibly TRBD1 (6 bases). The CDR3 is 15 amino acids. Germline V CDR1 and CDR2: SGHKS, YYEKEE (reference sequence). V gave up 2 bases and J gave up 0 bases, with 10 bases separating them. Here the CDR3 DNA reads TGTGCCAGCAGCTTTGGACAGTCTAGCACAGATACGCAGTATTTT. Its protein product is CASSFGQSSTDTQYF.

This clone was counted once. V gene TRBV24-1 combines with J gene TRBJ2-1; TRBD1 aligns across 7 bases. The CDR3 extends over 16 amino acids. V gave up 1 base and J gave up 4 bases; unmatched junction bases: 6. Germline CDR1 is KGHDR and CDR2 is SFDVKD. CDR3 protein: CATSDFATGEYNEQFF. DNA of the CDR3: TGTGCCACCAGTGATTTTGCTACAGGGGAATACAATGAGCAGTTCTTC.

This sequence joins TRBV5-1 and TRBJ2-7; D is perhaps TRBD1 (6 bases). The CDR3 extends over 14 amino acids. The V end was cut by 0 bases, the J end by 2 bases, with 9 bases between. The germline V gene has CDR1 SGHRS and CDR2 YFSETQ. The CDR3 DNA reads TGCGCCAGCAGCTTGGGACAGGCTCCCTACGAGCAGTACTTC. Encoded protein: CASSLGQAPYEQYF.

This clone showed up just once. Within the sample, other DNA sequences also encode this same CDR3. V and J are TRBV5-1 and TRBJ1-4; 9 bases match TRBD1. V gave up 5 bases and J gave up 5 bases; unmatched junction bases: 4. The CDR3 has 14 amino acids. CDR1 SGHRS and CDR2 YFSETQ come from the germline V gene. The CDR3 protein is CASSSGQGNEKLFF. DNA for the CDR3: TGCGCCAGCAGTTCTGGACAGGGGAATGAAAAACTGTTTTTT.

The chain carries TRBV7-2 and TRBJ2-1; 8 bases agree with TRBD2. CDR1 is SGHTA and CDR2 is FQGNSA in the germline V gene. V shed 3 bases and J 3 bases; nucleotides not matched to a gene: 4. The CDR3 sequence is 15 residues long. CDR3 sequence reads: CASSLELAGYNEQFF. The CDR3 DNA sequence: TGTGCCAGCAGCTTGGAGCTAGCGGGCTACAATGAGCAGTTCTTC.

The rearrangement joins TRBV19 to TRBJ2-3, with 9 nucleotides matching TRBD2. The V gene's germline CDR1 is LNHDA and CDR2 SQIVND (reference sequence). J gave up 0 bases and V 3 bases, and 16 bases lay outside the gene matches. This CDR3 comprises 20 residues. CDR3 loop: CASSIPSDSGGKISTDTQYF. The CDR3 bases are TGTGCCAGTAGTATTCCATCGGATAGCGGGGGTAAGATCAGCACAGATACGCAGTATTTT.

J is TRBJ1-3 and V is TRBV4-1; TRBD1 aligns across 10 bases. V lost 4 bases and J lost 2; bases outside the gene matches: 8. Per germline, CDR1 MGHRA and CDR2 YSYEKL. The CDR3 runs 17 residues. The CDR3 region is CASSRTSGTGAGNTIYF. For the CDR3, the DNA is TGCGCCAGCAGCCGAACATCCGGGACAGGGGCTGGAAACACCATATATTTT.

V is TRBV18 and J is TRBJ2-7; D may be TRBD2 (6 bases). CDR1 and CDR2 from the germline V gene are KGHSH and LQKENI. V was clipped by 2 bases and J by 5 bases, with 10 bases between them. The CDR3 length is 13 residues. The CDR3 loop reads CASSPTGEDEQYF. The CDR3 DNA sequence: TGTGCCAGCTCACCAACGGGGGAGGACGAGCAGTACTTC.

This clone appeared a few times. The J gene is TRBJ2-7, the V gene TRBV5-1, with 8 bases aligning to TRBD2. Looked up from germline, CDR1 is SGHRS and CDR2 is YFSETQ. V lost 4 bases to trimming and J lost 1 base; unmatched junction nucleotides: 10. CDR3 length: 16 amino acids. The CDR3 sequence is CASSLSTAGGSYEQYF. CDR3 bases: TGCGCCAGCAGCCTTAGTACTGCGGGGGGTTCCTACGAGCAGTACTTC.

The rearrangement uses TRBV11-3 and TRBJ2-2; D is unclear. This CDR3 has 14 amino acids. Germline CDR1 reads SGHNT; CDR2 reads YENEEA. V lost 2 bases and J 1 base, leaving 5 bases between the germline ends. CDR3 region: CASSLTGNTGELFF. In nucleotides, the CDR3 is TGTGCCAGCAGCTTAACGGGGAACACCGGGGAGCTGTTTTTT.

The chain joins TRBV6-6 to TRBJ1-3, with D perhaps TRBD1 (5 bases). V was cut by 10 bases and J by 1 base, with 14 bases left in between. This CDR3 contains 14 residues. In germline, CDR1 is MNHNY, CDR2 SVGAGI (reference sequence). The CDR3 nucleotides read TGTGCCATTACAGGTGGCCTTTCTGGAAACACCATATATTTT. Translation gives CAITGGLSGNTIYF.

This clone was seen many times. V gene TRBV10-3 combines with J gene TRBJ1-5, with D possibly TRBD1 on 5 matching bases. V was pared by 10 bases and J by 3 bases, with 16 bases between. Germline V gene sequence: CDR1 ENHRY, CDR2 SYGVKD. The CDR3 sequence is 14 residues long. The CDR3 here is CATNPQASNQPQHF. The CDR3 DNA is TGTGCCACAAATCCACAGGCCTCCAATCAGCCCCAGCATTTT.

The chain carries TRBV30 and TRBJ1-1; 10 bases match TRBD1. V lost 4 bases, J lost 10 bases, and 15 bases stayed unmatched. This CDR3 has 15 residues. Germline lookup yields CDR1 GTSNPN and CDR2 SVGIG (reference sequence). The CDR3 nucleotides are TGTGCCTGGATGCGGGACAGGGGATCCCTCTGGGGAGCTTTCTTT. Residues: CAWMRDRGSLWGAFF.

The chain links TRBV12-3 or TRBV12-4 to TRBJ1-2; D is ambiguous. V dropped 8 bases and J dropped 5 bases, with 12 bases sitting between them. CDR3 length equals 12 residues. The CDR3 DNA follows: TGTGCCAGCCGTACTCCTCCGTATGGCTACACCTTC. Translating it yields CASRTPPYGYTF.

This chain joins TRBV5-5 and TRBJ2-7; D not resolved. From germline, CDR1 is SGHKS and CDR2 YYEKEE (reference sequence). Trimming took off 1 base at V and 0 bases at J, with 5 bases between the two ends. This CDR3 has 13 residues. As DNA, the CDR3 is TGTGCCAGCAGCTTGTACAGCTCCTACGAGCAGTACTTC. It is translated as CASSLYSSYEQYF. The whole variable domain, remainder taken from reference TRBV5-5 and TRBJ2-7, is DAGVTQSPTHLIKTRGQQVTLRCSPISGHKSVSWYQQVLGQGPQFIFQYYEKEERGRGNFPDRFSARQFPNYSSELNVNALLLGDSALYLCASSLYSSYEQYFGPGTRLTVT.

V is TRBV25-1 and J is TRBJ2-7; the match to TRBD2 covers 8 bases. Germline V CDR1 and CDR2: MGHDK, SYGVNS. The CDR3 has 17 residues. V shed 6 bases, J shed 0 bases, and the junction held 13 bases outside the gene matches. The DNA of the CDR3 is TGTGCCAGCAGCACTCAGACTAGCGATACTATCTCCTACGAGCAGTACTTC. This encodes CASSTQTSDTISYEQYF.